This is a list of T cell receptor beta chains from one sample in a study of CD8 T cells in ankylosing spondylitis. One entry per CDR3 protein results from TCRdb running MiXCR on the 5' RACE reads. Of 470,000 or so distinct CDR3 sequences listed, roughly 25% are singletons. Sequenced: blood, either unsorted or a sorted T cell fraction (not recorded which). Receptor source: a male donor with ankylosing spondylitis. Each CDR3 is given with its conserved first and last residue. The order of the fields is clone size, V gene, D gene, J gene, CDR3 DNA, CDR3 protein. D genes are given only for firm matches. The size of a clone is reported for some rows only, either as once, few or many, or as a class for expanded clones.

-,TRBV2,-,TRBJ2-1,TGTGCCAGCAGCGTTACAAACCGCTCCTACAATGAGCAGTTCTTC,CASSVTNRSYNEQFF
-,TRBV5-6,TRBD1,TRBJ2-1,TGTGCCAGCAGCTTACAGGGGGCCAACTACAATGAGCAGTTCTTC,CASSLQGANYNEQFF
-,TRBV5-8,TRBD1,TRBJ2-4,TGTGCCAGCAGCATGGGACAGATTCTAGCCAAAAACATTCAGTACTTC,CASSMGQILAKNIQYF
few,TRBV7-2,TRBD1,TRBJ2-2,TGTGCCAGCAGCCGGACAGGGGGCCACACCGGGGAGCTGTTTTTT,CASSRTGGHTGELFF
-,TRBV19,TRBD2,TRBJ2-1,TGTGCCAGTAGTATCGGTGGGGCTAGCGGGAGAATTGAGCAGTTCTTC,CASSIGGASGRIEQFF
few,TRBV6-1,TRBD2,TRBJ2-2,TGTGCCAGCAGTGCTTTTAAAGCGGGAGGTACCGGGGAGCTGTTTTTT,CASSAFKAGGTGELFF
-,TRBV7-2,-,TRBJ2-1,TGTGCCAGCAGCTTAAACACGGGTACTTACAATGAGCAGTTCTTC,CASSLNTGTYNEQFF
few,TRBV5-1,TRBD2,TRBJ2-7,TGCGCCAGCAGCCTTGGACTAGCGGATGTCTACGAGCAGTACTTC,CASSLGLADVYEQYF
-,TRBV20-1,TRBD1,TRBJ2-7,TGCAGTGCTAGGAGGGACAGCAACTCCTACGAGCAGTACTTC,CSARRDSNSYEQYF
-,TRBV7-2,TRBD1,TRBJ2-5,TGTGCCAGCAGCTTCACAGGGGTGGGAGAGACCCAGTACTTC,CASSFTGVGETQYF
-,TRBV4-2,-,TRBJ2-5,TGTGCCAGCAGCCAAGAAGGGGGGCTGGAGACCCAGTACTTC,CASSQEGGLETQYF
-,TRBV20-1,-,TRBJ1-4,TGCAGTGCTAGAGTCAGGACGAGAGATGAAAAACTGTTTTTT,CSARVRTRDEKLFF
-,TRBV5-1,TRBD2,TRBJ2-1,TGCGCCAGCAGCTTCAGTAGCGGGAGCGGTGAGCAGTTCTTC,CASSFSSGSGEQFF
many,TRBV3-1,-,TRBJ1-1,TGTGCCAGCAGCCAAGCCGATAACACTGAAGCTTTCTTT,CASSQADNTEAFF
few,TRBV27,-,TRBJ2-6,TGTGCCAGCAGTTTTCTACTAGCTGGGGCCAACGTCCTGACTTTC,CASSFLLAGANVLTF
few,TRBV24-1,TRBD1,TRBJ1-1,TGTGCCACCAGTGCCTCGGACAGGGGGGGAGGGAACACTGAAGCTTTCTTT,CATSASDRGGGNTEAFF
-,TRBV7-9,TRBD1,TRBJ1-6,TGTGCCAGCAGGGACGGGACAGGGGTTACACCCCTCCACTTT,CASRDGTGVTPLHF
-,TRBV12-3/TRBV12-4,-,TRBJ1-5,TGTGCCAGCAGTTCCCGAGGGGGAGGTCAGCCCCAGCATTTT,CASSSRGGGQPQHF
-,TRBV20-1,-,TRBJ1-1,TGCAGTGCTAGAGTTAGGTCCAGCGGGAACACTGAAGCTTTCTTT,CSARVRSSGNTEAFF